Below, 18 T cell receptor beta chains from the same sample are listed, as sequenced in a study of cytomegalovirus exposure and HLA in healthy donors. Primers: 60 Vbeta forward and 13 Jbeta reverse. Method: immunoSEQ multiplex PCR; TCRdb's copy keeps in-frame clones and lacks some. The profile shows around 200,000 clones, 60% to 80% of them singletons. Material: PBMCs. These receptors were obtained from a man between 18 and 35 years old in good health and CMV-seronegative.

The chain recombines TRBV27 with TRBJ2-2, with TRBD1 matching over 9 bases. The germline CDR1 and CDR2 sequences are MNHEY and SMNVEV (reference sequence). The CDR3 is 18 amino acids. With V trimmed by 1 base and J by 6 bases, 12 bases remained unmatched. The CDR3 region is CASSLLSGGQGGPGELFF. CDR3 nucleotide sequence: TGTGCCAGCAGTTTATTATCGGGGGGACAGGGAGGTCCCGGGGAGCTGTTTTTT.

The chain has TRBV9 and TRBJ2-3; 7 positions match TRBD2. With 0 bases clipped from V and 0 bases from J, the junction kept 1 base outside the gene matches. The CDR3 is 15 residues long. Germline CDR1 is SGDLS and CDR2 is YYNGEE. The CDR3 DNA sequence: TGTGCCAGCAGCGTAGGGGGAGGGAGCACAGATACGCAGTATTTT. Protein sequence: CASSVGGGSTDTQYF. The whole variable domain, remainder taken from reference TRBV9 and TRBJ2-3, is DSGVTQTPKHLITATGQRVTLRCSPRSGDLSVYWYQQSLDQGLQFLIQYYNGEERAKGNILERFSAQQFPDLHSELNLSSLELGDSALYFCASSVGGGSTDTQYFGPGTRLTVL.

V is TRBV11-2 and J is TRBJ1-1; 9 bases agree with TRBD1. The length of the CDR3 is 13 residues. The germline V gene has CDR1 SGHAT and CDR2 FQNNGV. With 6 bases clipped from V and 6 bases from J, the junction kept 5 bases outside the gene matches. The CDR3 here is CASRWTGVAEAFF. CDR3 coding DNA: TGTGCCAGCAGATGGACAGGGGTCGCTGAAGCTTTCTTT. The entire variable domain, with the rest obtained from reference TRBV11-2 and TRBJ1-1, is as follows: EAGVAQSPRYKIIEKRQSVAFWCNPISGHATLYWYQQILGQGPKLLIQFQNNGVVDDSQLPKDRFSAERLKGVDSTLKIQPAKLEDSAVYLCASRWTGVAEAFFGQGTRLTVV.

This chain connects TRBV6-6 to TRBJ1-2; D may be TRBD1 (5 bases). Germline values: CDR1 MNHNY, CDR2 SVGAGI (reference sequence). The CDR3 length is 15 residues. V was trimmed by 2 bases and J by 2 bases, leaving 12 bases between them. As DNA, the CDR3 is TGTGCCAGCAGTTACGGGGCAGCGCTAAACTATGGCTACACCTTC. It encodes CASSYGAALNYGYTF.

The CDR3: CASSSLVGKGQPQHF. The CDR3 region has the DNA TGTGCCAGCAGCTCCCTAGTCGGGAAAGGTCAGCCCCAGCATTTT. The V call is TRBV11-2, the J call TRBJ1-5; D not certain. The CDR3 consists of 15 residues. The V end was cut by 4 bases, the J end by 6 bases, with 16 bases between. Germline CDR1 and CDR2: SGHAT and FQNNGV.

The chain is built from TRBV7-6 and TRBJ2-2; 7 nucleotides match TRBD1. There are 14 residues in the CDR3. J lost 8 bases, V lost 2 bases, and 5 bases had no gene match. CDR1 is SGHVS and CDR2 is FNYEAQ in the germline V gene. CDR3 bases: TGTGCCAGCAGCTTAACACAGGGGAGTGGGGAGCTGTTTTTT. This gives the protein CASSLTQGSGELFF.

The V and J genes are TRBV28 and TRBJ2-3; 10 bases match TRBD1. Germline-derived CDR1 and CDR2 are MDHEN and SYDVKM. CDR3 length: 12 amino acids. CDR3 sequence reads: CASGQGTDTQYF. The DNA of the CDR3 is TGTGCGTCGGGACAGGGGACAGATACGCAGTATTTT.

The J gene is TRBJ2-7, the V gene TRBV5-4; TRBD2 matches at 8 bases. The CDR3 is made up of 15 amino acids. V shed 4 bases, J shed 0 bases, and the junction held 6 bases outside the gene matches. The germline gives CDR1 SGHNT, CDR2 YYREEE (reference sequence). CDR3 in DNA: TGTGCCAGCAGCCCCTCCGGGACTAGCTCCTACGAGCAGTACTTC. Translation gives CASSPSGTSSYEQYF.

The chain combines TRBV7-9 with TRBJ1-2, with 8 nucleotides matching TRBD1. Trimming removed 6 bases from V and 3 bases from J; junction bases left unmatched: 3. The CDR3 contains 13 residues. Germline loops: CDR1 SEHNR, CDR2 FQNEAQ (reference sequence). CDR3 coding DNA: TGTGCCAGCAGGCGGGGACAGGACTATGGCTACACCTTC. As protein: CASRRGQDYGYTF.

Only one count was recorded for this clone. V is TRBV10-3 and J is TRBJ1-1; D remains unclear. V lost 0 bases to trimming and J lost 4 bases, with 9 bases between them. Germline V CDR1 and CDR2: ENHRY, SYGVKD. The CDR3 covers 14 residues. For the CDR3, the DNA is TGTGCCATCAGTGAGTCCTTTAGCGGCACTGAAGCTTTCTTT. This sequence encodes CAISESFSGTEAFF.

The chain combines TRBV6-5 with TRBJ1-1; D remains unclear. Trimming stripped 0 bases from V and 1 base from J, with 12 bases between. CDR1 and CDR2 from the germline V gene are MNHEY and SVGAGI. This CDR3 is 16 amino acids long. The DNA for the CDR3 is TGTGCCAGCAGTTACTCCCCACGGGCGGGGAACACTGAAGCTTTCTTT. Amino acids: CASSYSPRAGNTEAFF.

This clone was found once. The J gene is TRBJ1-4, the V gene TRBV4-3; 7 bases line up with TRBD1. CDR3 length: 16 amino acids. CDR1 is LGHNA and CDR2 is YSLEER in the germline V gene. The V segment lost 0 bases and the J segment 4 bases; nucleotides outside the gene matches: 5. The DNA of the CDR3 is TGCGCCAGCAGCCAAGAACGCGGGACAGTTAATGAAAAACTGTTTTTT. Translated: CASSQERGTVNEKLFF.

The chain joins TRBV6-1 to TRBJ2-7; possibly TRBD2 for D (7 bases). CDR3 length: 13 residues. Trimming shortened V by 5 bases and J by 3 bases, and 11 bases separated the two germline ends. Germline V gene sequence: CDR1 MNHNS, CDR2 SASEGT. Here the CDR3 reads CASSRGAYYEQYF. Written as DNA, the CDR3 is TGTGCCAGCAGTCGGGGGGCATACTACGAGCAGTACTTC.

This chain uses TRBV5-5 with TRBJ1-5, with 8 bases identical to TRBD1. The germline V gene has CDR1 SGHKS and CDR2 YYEKEE (reference sequence). V lost 1 base and J lost 0; bases outside the gene matches: 9. CDR3 length equals 18 residues. CDR3: CASSLTGGIGLSNQPQHF. DNA of the CDR3: TGTGCCAGCAGCTTGACAGGGGGAATCGGACTTAGCAATCAGCCCCAGCATTTT.

This clone turned up a few times. The rearrangement uses TRBV7-6 and TRBJ2-2; 8 bases align to TRBD1. Germline CDR1 and CDR2: SGHVS and FNYEAQ. Germline trimming cut 1 base from V and 3 bases from J; bases unmatched to any gene: 1. The CDR3 consists of 15 residues. CDR3 nucleotides: TGTGCCAGCAGCTTAGGACAGGGGCACACCGGGGAGCTGTTTTTT. This codes for CASSLGQGHTGELFF.

In DNA, the CDR3 is TGCGCCAGCAGCCAAGCCCCACAAGATAACTATGGCTACACCTTC. Amino acid sequence: CASSQAPQDNYGYTF. V and J are TRBV4-1 and TRBJ1-2; D unresolved. Per germline, CDR1 MGHRA and CDR2 YSYEKL. V was pared by 1 base and J by 1 base, with 10 bases between. This CDR3 is 15 amino acids long.

V gene TRBV7-2 combines with J gene TRBJ1-5; D call uncertain. The CDR3 has 16 amino acids. Trimming took 4 bases from V and 0 from J, leaving 13 bases between them. Germline CDR1 and CDR2: SGHTA and FQGNSA. As DNA, the CDR3 is TGTGCCAGCAGCTCCGACGGCGACTATAGCAATCAGCCCCAGCATTTT. Amino acid sequence: CASSSDGDYSNQPQHF.

This clone turned up a few times. The chain recombines TRBV5-6 with TRBJ1-5; D is unresolved. The germline V and J ends were trimmed by 0 bases and 6 bases, with 10 bases remaining between them. Germline V lookup: CDR1 SGHDT, CDR2 YYEEEE. The CDR3 runs 14 residues. The chain's CDR3 is CASSLERDTQPQHF. For the CDR3, the DNA is TGTGCCAGCAGCTTGGAGAGAGATACTCAGCCCCAGCATTTT.